Detailed here is one T cell receptor (beta chain). The entry originates in a study of blood T cell repertoires in COVID-19. As for the study in general: The origin of the acute and convalescent COVID-19 samples was the United States, Italy and Spain.

V shed 5 bases and J 4 bases; nucleotides not matched to a gene: 6. Germline V gene sequence: CDR1 SGHTA, CDR2 FQGNSA. This CDR3 region has 14 residues. Repertoires were generated with immunoSEQ multiplex PCR, while TCRdb's copy carries only in-frame clones and drops some. The repertoire holds some 150,000 clones, with roughly 86% as singletons. The receptor was isolated from a man aged 50-59 years with active or convalescent COVID-19. Source material: peripheral blood. V and J are TRBV7-2 and TRBJ1-2; TRBD1 matches at 8 bases. The CDR3 region is CASSMTGVIYGYTF. Here the CDR3 DNA reads TGTGCCAGCAGCATGACAGGGGTTATCTATGGCTACACCTTC.